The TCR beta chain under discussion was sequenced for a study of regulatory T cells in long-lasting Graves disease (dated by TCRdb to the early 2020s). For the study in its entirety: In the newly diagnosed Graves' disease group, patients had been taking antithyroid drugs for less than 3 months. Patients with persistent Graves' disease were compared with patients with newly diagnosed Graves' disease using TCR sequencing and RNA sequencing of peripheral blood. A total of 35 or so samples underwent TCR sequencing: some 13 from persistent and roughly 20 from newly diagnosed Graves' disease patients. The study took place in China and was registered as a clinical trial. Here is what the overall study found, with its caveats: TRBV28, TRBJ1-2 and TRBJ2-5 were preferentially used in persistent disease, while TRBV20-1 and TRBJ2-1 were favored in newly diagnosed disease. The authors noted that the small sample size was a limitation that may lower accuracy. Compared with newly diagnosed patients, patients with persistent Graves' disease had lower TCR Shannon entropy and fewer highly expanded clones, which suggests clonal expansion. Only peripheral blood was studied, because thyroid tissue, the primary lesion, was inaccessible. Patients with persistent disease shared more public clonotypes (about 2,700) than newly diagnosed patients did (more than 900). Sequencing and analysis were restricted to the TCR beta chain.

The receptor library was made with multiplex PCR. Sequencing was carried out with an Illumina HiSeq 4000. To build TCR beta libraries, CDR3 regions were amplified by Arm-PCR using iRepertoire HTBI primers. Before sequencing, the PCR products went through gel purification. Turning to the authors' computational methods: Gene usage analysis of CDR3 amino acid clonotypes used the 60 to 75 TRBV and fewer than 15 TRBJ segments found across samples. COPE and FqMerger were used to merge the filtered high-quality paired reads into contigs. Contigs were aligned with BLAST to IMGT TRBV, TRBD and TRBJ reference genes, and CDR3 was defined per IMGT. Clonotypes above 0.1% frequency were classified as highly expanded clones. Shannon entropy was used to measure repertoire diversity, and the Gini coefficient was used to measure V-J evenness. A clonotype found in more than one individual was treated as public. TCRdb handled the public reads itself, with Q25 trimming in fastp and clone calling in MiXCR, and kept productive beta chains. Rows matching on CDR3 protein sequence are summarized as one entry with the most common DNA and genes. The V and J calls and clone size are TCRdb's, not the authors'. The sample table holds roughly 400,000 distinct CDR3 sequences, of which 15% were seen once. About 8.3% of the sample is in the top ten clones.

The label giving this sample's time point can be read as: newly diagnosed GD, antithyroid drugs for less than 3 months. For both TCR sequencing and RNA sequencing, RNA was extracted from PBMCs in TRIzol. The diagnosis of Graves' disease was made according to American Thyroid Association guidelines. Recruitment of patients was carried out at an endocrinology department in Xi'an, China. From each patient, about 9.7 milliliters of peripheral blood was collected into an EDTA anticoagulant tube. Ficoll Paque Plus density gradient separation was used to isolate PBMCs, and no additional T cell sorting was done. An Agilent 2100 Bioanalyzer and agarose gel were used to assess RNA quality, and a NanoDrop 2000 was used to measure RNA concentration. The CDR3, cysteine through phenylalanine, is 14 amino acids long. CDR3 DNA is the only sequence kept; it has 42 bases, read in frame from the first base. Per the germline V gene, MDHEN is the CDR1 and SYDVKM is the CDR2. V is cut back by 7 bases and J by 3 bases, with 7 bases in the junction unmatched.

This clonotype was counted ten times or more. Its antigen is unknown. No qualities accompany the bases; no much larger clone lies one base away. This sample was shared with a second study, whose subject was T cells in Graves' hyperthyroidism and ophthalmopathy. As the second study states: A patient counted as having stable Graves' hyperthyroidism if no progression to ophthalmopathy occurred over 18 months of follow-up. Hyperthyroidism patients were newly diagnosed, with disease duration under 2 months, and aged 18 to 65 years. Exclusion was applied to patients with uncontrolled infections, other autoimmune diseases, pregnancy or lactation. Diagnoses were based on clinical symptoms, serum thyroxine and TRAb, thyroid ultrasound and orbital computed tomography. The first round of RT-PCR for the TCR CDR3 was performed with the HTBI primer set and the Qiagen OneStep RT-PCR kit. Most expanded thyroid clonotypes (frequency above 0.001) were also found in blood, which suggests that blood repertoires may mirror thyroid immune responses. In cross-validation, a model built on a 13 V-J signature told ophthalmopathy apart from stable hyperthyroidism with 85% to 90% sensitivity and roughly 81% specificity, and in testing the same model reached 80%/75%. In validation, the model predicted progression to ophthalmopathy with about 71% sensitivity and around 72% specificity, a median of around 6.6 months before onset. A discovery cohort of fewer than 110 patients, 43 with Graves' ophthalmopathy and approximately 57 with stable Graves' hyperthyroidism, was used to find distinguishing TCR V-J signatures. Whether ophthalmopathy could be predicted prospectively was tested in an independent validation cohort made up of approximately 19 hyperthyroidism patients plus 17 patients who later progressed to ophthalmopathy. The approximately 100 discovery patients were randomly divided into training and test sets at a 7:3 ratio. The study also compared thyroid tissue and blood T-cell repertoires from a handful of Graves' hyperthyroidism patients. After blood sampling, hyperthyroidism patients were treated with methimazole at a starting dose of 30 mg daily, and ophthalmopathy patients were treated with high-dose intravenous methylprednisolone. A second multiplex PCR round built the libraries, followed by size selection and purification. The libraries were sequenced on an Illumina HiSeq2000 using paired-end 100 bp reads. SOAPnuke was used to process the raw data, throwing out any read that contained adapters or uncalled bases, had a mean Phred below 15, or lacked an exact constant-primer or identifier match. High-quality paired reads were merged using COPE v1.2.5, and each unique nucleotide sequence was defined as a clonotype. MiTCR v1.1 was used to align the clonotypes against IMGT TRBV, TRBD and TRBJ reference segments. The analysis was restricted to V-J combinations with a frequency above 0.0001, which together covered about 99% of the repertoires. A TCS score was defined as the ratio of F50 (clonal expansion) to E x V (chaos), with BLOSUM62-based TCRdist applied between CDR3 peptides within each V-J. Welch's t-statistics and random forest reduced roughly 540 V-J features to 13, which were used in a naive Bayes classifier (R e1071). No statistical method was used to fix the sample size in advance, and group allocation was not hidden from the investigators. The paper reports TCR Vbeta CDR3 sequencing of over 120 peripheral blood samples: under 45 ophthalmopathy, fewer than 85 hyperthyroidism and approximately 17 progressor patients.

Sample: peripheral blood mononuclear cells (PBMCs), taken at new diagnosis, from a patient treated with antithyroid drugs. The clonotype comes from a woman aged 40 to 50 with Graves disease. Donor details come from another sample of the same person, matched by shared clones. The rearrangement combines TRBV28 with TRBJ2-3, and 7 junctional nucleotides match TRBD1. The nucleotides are TGTGCCAGCACCAACACAGGGGAGACAGATACGCAGTATTTT. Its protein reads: CASTNTGETDTQYF.